One sample yielded the 9 T cell receptor beta chains listed below, sequenced in a study of control samples from healthy donors and cancer patients. Profiled with immunoSEQ multiplex PCR; TCRdb holds only in-frame clones, not every one. The sample lists about 58,000 clones, nearly 90% occurring once. The specimen was PBMCs. These receptors all stem from a man aged 60-69 years with colorectal cancer.

This sequence joins TRBV28 and TRBJ1-2, with D perhaps matching TRBD1 (6 bases). The CDR3 contains 13 residues. CDR1 is MDHEN and CDR2 is SYDVKM in the germline V gene. The ends were cut back, 5 bases at V and 8 bases at J, with 15 bases in the middle. Written as DNA, the CDR3 is TGTGCCAGCAGTCTTGGGGGGGCAGAGGGCTACACCTTC. Encoded protein: CASSLGGAEGYTF.

In this sample, this clone turned up once. The CDR3 DNA reads as TGTGCCATCAGCGGACAGGGGGCTGTCGGGGAGCTGTTTTTT. Protein product: CAISGQGAVGELFF. The rearrangement links TRBV10-3 to TRBJ2-2; 11 positions match TRBD1. Losses at the gene ends were 6 bases for V and 7 bases for J; bases not matched to a gene: 4. CDR1 is ENHRY, CDR2 SYGVKD, per germline. The CDR3 loop spans 14 amino acids.

The chain uses TRBV9 and TRBJ2-5; TRBD1 matches 9 bases. J was trimmed by 7 bases and V by 0 bases; bases with no gene match: 4. Germline CDR1 SGDLS, CDR2 YYNGEE. CDR3 length equals 14 residues. The CDR3 sequence: CASSVEGQGLTQYF. In DNA form, the CDR3 reads TGTGCCAGCAGCGTAGAGGGACAGGGTCTGACCCAGTACTTC.

V is TRBV30 and J is TRBJ1-6; D unclear. The CDR3 totals 13 residues. Trimming removed 4 bases at V and 7 bases at J, with 11 bases between. CDR1 and CDR2 from the germline V gene are GTSNPN and SVGIG (reference sequence). The CDR3 region has the DNA TGTGCCTGGAAGAAGGGATTGAATTCACCCCTCCACTTT. It yields the protein CAWKKGLNSPLHF. Filled out from reference TRBV30 and TRBJ1-6, the complete variable domain reads SQTIHQWPATLVQPVGSPLSLECTVEGTSNPNLYWYRQAAGRGLQLLFYSVGIGQISSEVPQNLSASRPQDRQFILSSKKLLLSDSGFYLCAWKKGLNSPLHFGNGTRLTVT.

This clone appeared a few times. The rearrangement links TRBV5-1 to TRBJ1-6; tentative D call: TRBD1 (6 bases). Germline-derived CDR1 and CDR2 are SGHRS and YFSETQ. V shed 4 bases and J shed 9 bases, with 11 bases lying between them. The CDR3 totals 13 residues. The CDR3 loop reads CASSPGGGSPLHF. DNA of the CDR3: TGCGCCAGCAGCCCGGGAGGGGGTTCACCCCTCCACTTT.

This rearrangement joins TRBV19 to TRBJ2-2, with D possibly matching TRBD1 (6 bases). The CDR3 has 16 amino acids. Germline CDR1 reads LNHDA; CDR2 reads SQIVND (reference sequence). V was pared by 0 bases and J by 4 bases, with 12 bases between. CDR3 amino acids: CASSIDHGGSTGELFF. DNA of the CDR3: TGTGCCAGTAGTATAGATCATGGGGGCTCCACCGGGGAGCTGTTTTTT.

The V and J genes are TRBV5-1 and TRBJ2-5, with no clear D. The CDR3 is made up of 12 amino acids. V gave up 4 bases and J gave up 1 base, with 5 bases separating them. The germline V gene has CDR1 SGHRS and CDR2 YFSETQ. The CDR3 nucleotides read TGCGCCAGCAGCCGTACCCAAGAGACCCAGTACTTC. Translation: CASSRTQETQYF.

The V gene is TRBV4-1, the J gene TRBJ2-7, with D perhaps TRBD2 (6 bases). The V end was cut by 0 bases, the J end by 7 bases, with 10 bases between. This CDR3 region has 13 residues. CDR1 and CDR2 (germline): MGHRA, YSYEKL. The CDR3, as DNA: TGCGCCAGCAGCCAAGATGTGGGGAGGGAGCAGTACTTC. Its protein product is CASSQDVGREQYF.

This clone appeared a single time. The chain links TRBV6-5 to TRBJ1-6, with TRBD1 identical over 8 bases. The CDR3 length is 12 residues. V lost 6 bases to trimming and J lost 11 bases; unmatched junction nucleotides: 3. Germline V gene sequence: CDR1 MNHEY, CDR2 SVGAGI. In nucleotides, the CDR3 is TGTGCCAGCAGGACAGGGGTAACACCCCTCCACTTT. It is translated as CASRTGVTPLHF.